The rows below give T cell receptor beta chains drawn from one sample of a study of shared clonotypes between healthy human individuals. The repertoire was sequenced with immunoSEQ multiplex PCR; TCRdb's copy has only in-frame clones and lacks some. This table has roughly 1,500,000 clones, just under 99% appearing once. Sequenced material: naive CD4+ T cells sorted from blood. These receptors all stem from a man younger than 40 in good health. The CDR3 runs from the conserved cysteine through the conserved F or W. Each record gives: clone size, D gene, J gene, V gene, CDR3 protein, CDR3 DNA. A D gene is named only where the DNA matches it firmly. The size entry is marked missing in some rows and otherwise reads once, few, many or a size class.

. . TRBJ2-2 TRBV6-1 CASSARWGGYTGELFF TGTGCCAGCAGTGCGCGGTGGGGCGGATACACCGGGGAGCTGTTTTTT
. . TRBJ2-7 TRBV28 CASRGRSYEQYF TGTGCCAGCCGCGGCAGGTCCTACGAGCAGTACTTC
. . TRBJ1-1 TRBV5-1 CASSQGTANTEAFF TGCGCCAGCAGCCAAGGGACGGCGAACACTGAAGCTTTCTTT
. . TRBJ1-5 TRBV19 CASSYGVYDQPQHF TGTGCCAGTAGTTACGGGGTATATGATCAGCCCCAGCATTTT
. . TRBJ2-1 TRBV11-2 CASSLDPERPPYNEQFF TGTGCCAGCAGCTTAGATCCCGAGCGGCCGCCCTACAATGAGCAGTTCTTC
. . TRBJ2-1 TRBV4-3 CASSQEFASYNEQFF TGCGCCAGCAGCCAAGAATTCGCTTCCTACAATGAGCAGTTCTTC
. . TRBJ1-1 TRBV5-8 CASSFLRRLDAFF TGTGCCAGCAGCTTCCTGCGTCGCTTGGATGCTTTCTTT
. . TRBJ2-3 TRBV11-2 CASSLDVGDTQYF TGTGCCAGCAGCTTAGATGTAGGAGATACGCAGTATTTT
once . TRBJ2-5 TRBV7-2 CASSAGRRSIQETQYF TGTGCCAGCAGCGCCGGAAGAAGATCCATACAAGAGACCCAGTACTTC
. . TRBJ1-3 TRBV4-1 CASSQDYGWPLSGNTIYF TGCGCCAGCAGCCAAGATTACGGGTGGCCCCTCTCTGGAAACACCATATATTTT
. . TRBJ2-1 TRBV5-1 CASSLPQAGLSSYNEQFF TGCGCCAGCAGCTTGCCCCAAGCGGGCCTCAGCTCCTACAATGAGCAGTTCTTC
once . TRBJ2-5 TRBV28 CASSFPLQETQYF TGTGCCAGCAGTTTCCCCCTCCAAGAGACCCAGTACTTC
. . TRBJ2-2 TRBV6-5 CASSWAGGTGELFF TGTGCCAGCAGTTGGGCAGGGGGGACCGGGGAGCTGTTTTTT
. . TRBJ1-2 TRBV15 CATSRDNYGYTF TGTGCCACCAGCAGAGACAACTATGGCTACACCTTC
. TRBD2 TRBJ2-3 TRBV11-2 CASSSLAGEGDTQYF TGTGCCAGCAGCTCCCTAGCGGGAGAGGGAGATACGCAGTATTTT
. TRBD2 TRBJ2-1 TRBV7-8 CASSLILAGGHQQFF TGTGCCAGCAGCTTGATCTTAGCGGGAGGCCACCAGCAGTTCTTC
once TRBD2 TRBJ2-7 TRBV10-1 CASSDEGKRDLYEQYF TGCGCCAGCAGTGATGAGGGCAAGCGGGATCTCTACGAGCAGTACTTC
. TRBD2 TRBJ2-3 TRBV18 CASSPPTSGSTDTQYF TGTGCCAGCTCACCGCCGACTAGCGGCAGCACAGATACGCAGTATTTT
. TRBD2 TRBJ2-1 TRBV5-1 CASSLAGLAGQYNEQFF TGCGCCAGCAGCTTGGCTGGACTAGCGGGGCAATACAATGAGCAGTTCTTC
. . TRBJ2-3 TRBV25-1 CASSELTVRDTQYF TGTGCCAGCAGTGAATTGACGGTCCGGGATACGCAGTATTTT
. . TRBJ1-1 TRBV7-7 CASSLELGTEAFF TGTGCCAGCAGCTTAGAACTGGGCACTGAAGCTTTCTTT
once . TRBJ2-3 TRBV18 CASSPLDGTDTQYF TGTGCCAGCTCACCGCTGGACGGCACAGATACGCAGTATTTT
. TRBD1 TRBJ1-1 TRBV19 CASINQGGSNEAFF TGTGCCAGTATCAACCAAGGGGGCAGTAATGAAGCTTTCTTT
. . TRBJ2-3 TRBV10-1 CASSEGTSDTQYF TGCGCCAGCAGCGAGGGGACGTCAGATACGCAGTATTTT
. . TRBJ1-2 TRBV7-9 CASSLAEVPGYTF TGTGCCAGCAGCTTAGCGGAGGTACCTGGCTACACCTTC
. . TRBJ1-4 TRBV19 CASSIRGGKLFF TGTGCCAGTAGTATACGAGGAGGAAAACTGTTTTTT
. TRBD1 TRBJ2-7 TRBV29-1 CSVDDRVNEQYF TGCAGCGTAGATGACAGGGTGAACGAGCAGTACTTC
. TRBD1 TRBJ2-1 TRBV28 CASRLPAGQGYNEQFF TGTGCCAGCCGCCTACCCGCGGGACAGGGCTACAATGAGCAGTTCTTC
. . TRBJ1-3 TRBV9 CASSVGATGNSGNTIYF TGTGCCAGCAGCGTAGGGGCAACAGGAAACTCTGGAAACACCATATATTTT
. TRBD1 TRBJ2-5 TRBV7-3 CASSDGQGAYETQYF TGTGCCAGCAGCGACGGACAGGGGGCTTATGAGACCCAGTACTTC
. . TRBJ2-3 TRBV10-1 CASSESLGYPTDTQYF TGCGCCAGCAGTGAGTCGCTTGGTTATCCCACAGATACGCAGTATTTT